The rows below give T cell receptor beta chains drawn from one sample of a study of T cell responses to AZD1222 COVID-19 vaccine. Here immunoSEQ multiplex PCR was the method, and the copy in TCRdb shows in-frame clones only, minus some. Among approximately 180,000 clones listed, about nine tenths were seen once. Sequencing used peripheral blood, obtained 28 days after the second dose of the MenACWY control vaccine. All receptors come from an adult who received the MenACWY meningococcal vaccine as a control. CDR3s include the opening cysteine and the closing phenylalanine or tryptophan. Fields, in order: D gene, clone size, V gene, J gene, CDR3 protein, CDR3 DNA. D genes are given only for firm matches. A row's size may be missing; if present it is once, few, many or a size class.

NA	NA	TRBV27	TRBJ1-2	CASSSRQTPGYGYTF	TGTGCCAGCAGTTCAAGACAGACGCCCGGCTATGGCTACACCTTC
TRBD1	NA	TRBV9	TRBJ1-2	CASSVARAGGIGYTF	TGTGCCAGCAGCGTAGCTAGGGCAGGGGGCATAGGCTACACCTTC
TRBD2	NA	TRBV7-3	TRBJ2-3	CASSYGTITDTQYF	TGTGCCAGCAGCTACGGGACTATCACAGATACGCAGTATTTT
NA	NA	TRBV15	TRBJ2-7	CATSRGHYEQYF	TGTGCCACCAGCAGAGGTCACTACGAGCAGTACTTC
TRBD1	once	TRBV7-2	TRBJ2-2	CASSSITGGTGELFF	TGTGCCAGCAGCTCGATTACAGGGGGGACCGGGGAGCTGTTTTTT
NA	NA	TRBV7-9	TRBJ1-2	CASSLIEGTWGYTF	TGTGCCAGCAGCTTGATCGAGGGGACCTGGGGCTACACCTTC
NA	NA	TRBV28	TRBJ1-2	CASRARDDGYTF	TGTGCCAGCAGGGCCAGGGACGATGGCTACACCTTC
NA	NA	TRBV6-5	TRBJ2-7	CASRLTRLAYEQYF	TGTGCCAGCAGGTTAACGAGGTTGGCCTACGAGCAGTACTTC
NA	NA	TRBV11-2	TRBJ1-3	CASSLGARAFSGNTIYF	TGTGCCAGCAGCTTAGGCGCTCGGGCCTTCTCTGGAAACACCATATATTTT
NA	NA	TRBV28	TRBJ2-7	CAEAGVGSSYEQYF	TGTGCCGAGGCCGGTGTCGGGAGCTCCTACGAGCAGTACTTC
NA	NA	TRBV2	TRBJ1-2	CASSADRLERYTF	TGTGCCAGCAGTGCTGACAGATTAGAACGCTACACCTTC
NA	NA	TRBV5-6	TRBJ1-1	CASSRTGVGTEAFF	TGTGCCAGCAGCCGGACGGGGGTGGGCACTGAAGCTTTCTTT
TRBD2	NA	TRBV5-6	TRBJ2-1	CASSPLAGQQFF	TGTGCCAGCAGCCCACTAGCGGGACAGCAGTTCTTC
TRBD1	NA	TRBV28	TRBJ2-7	CASTSAGTGVQIQYF	TGTGCCAGCACATCAGCTGGGACAGGGGTACAAATTCAGTACTTC
NA	NA	TRBV27	TRBJ2-7	CASSLFPPFVLRGTSSYEQYF	TGTGCCAGCAGTTTATTCCCCCCGTTTGTACTGAGGGGCACTAGCTCCTACGAGCAGTACTTC
NA	NA	TRBV12-3/TRBV12-4	TRBJ2-2	CASSMDTGELFF	TGTGCCAGCAGTATGGACACCGGGGAGCTGTTTTTT
NA	NA	TRBV27	TRBJ1-6	CASSPRGVNSPLHF	TGTGCCAGCAGCCCACGGGGGGTGAATTCACCCCTCCACTTT
TRBD1	NA	TRBV30	TRBJ1-2	CAWRPGTGYYGYTF	TGTGCCTGGAGACCCGGGACAGGATACTATGGCTACACCTTC
TRBD2	NA	TRBV28	TRBJ2-3	CASHPSAGGSGDTQYF	TGTGCCAGCCATCCATCGGCTGGCGGGAGTGGAGATACGCAGTATTTT
NA	few	TRBV29-1	TRBJ2-7	CSGIQGLGEQYF	TGCAGCGGGATCCAGGGACTTGGCGAGCAGTACTTC
NA	NA	TRBV9	TRBJ2-3	CASSPLGGTDTQYF	TGTGCCAGCAGCCCCCTTGGGGGGACAGATACGCAGTATTTT
TRBD1	few	TRBV6-5	TRBJ1-2	CASRSPGGPYGYTF	TGTGCCAGCAGATCCCCAGGGGGCCCCTATGGCTACACCTTC
NA	NA	TRBV28	TRBJ1-5	CATVVGGRGQPQHF	TGTGCCACCGTCGTTGGGGGCAGAGGTCAGCCCCAGCATTTT
NA	NA	TRBV19	TRBJ2-2	CASSTRLRAGDGRELFF	TGTGCCAGTAGTACCCGGCTCCGGGCGGGCGACGGGAGGGAGCTGTTTTTT
NA	NA	TRBV28	TRBJ1-2	CASSLTNYGYTF	TGTGCCAGCAGTTTGACTAACTATGGCTACACCTTC
TRBD1	NA	TRBV30	TRBJ1-1	CAWSVQGDTEAFF	TGTGCCTGGAGTGTACAGGGGGATACTGAAGCTTTCTTT
NA	NA	TRBV2	TRBJ1-5	CASSEGLQNQPQHF	TGTGCCAGCAGTGAAGGCCTGCAGAATCAGCCCCAGCATTTT
NA	NA	TRBV6-5	TRBJ1-1	CASSYLAGTEAFF	TGTGCCAGCAGTTACTTGGCGGGGACTGAAGCTTTCTTT
TRBD1	NA	TRBV6-5	TRBJ2-7	CASSWDRSSYEQYF	TGTGCCAGCAGTTGGGACAGGTCTTCCTACGAGCAGTACTTC
NA	once	TRBV5-6	TRBJ2-5	CASSYPPGHGETQYF	TGTGCCAGCAGCTACCCCCCGGGGCATGGAGAGACCCAGTACTTC
NA	once	TRBV5-6	TRBJ2-5	CASSEKGGDPETQYF	TGTGCCAGCAGCGAAAAGGGGGGGGACCCAGAGACCCAGTACTTC
NA	NA	TRBV6-5	TRBJ2-3	CASTAGIGTDTQYF	TGTGCCAGTACAGCAGGGATTGGCACAGATACGCAGTATTTT
NA	NA	TRBV24-1	TRBJ2-6	CATLDSSGANVLTF	TGTGCCACTTTGGACAGCTCTGGGGCCAACGTCCTGACTTTC
NA	NA	TRBV6-6	TRBJ2-5	CASSYTTETQYF	TGTGCCAGCAGTTACACAACAGAGACCCAGTACTTC
TRBD1	NA	TRBV4-3	TRBJ1-2	CASSHLKFRDRLVVDYGYTF	TGCGCCAGCAGCCACTTAAAGTTCCGGGACAGGCTAGTAGTAGACTATGGCTACACCTTC
TRBD1	NA	TRBV28	TRBJ1-1	CASSSGQGFAEAFF	TGTGCCAGCAGTTCGGGACAGGGGTTCGCTGAAGCTTTCTTT
NA	NA	TRBV9	TRBJ2-7	CASSVGGTHYEQYF	TGTGCCAGCAGCGTAGGGGGGACTCACTACGAGCAGTACTTC
NA	NA	TRBV18	TRBJ1-2	CASSPESDGYTF	TGTGCCAGCTCCCCAGAAAGCGATGGCTACACCTTC
NA	once	TRBV10-2	TRBJ2-7	CASSRESDYEQYF	TGCGCCAGCAGCCGGGAGTCGGACTACGAGCAGTACTTC
TRBD2	NA	TRBV6-4	TRBJ2-3	CASSESSGNTDTQYF	TGTGCCAGCAGTGAATCTAGCGGGAATACAGATACGCAGTATTTT
NA	few	TRBV6-4	TRBJ1-1	CASSVESNTEAFF	TGTGCCAGCAGTGTAGAGAGTAACACTGAAGCTTTCTTT
NA	NA	TRBV20-1	TRBJ1-2	CSASNAGDTNSPNYGYTF	TGCAGTGCTAGTAACGCAGGGGACACTAATAGCCCTAACTATGGCTACACCTTC
NA	NA	TRBV29-1	TRBJ1-1	CSVEPRLGLNTEAFF	TGCAGCGTTGAACCTCGACTAGGACTGAACACTGAAGCTTTCTTT
TRBD1	NA	TRBV7-2	TRBJ1-1	CASSLMGQAVNTEAFF	TGTGCCAGCAGCTTAATGGGACAGGCTGTGAACACTGAAGCTTTCTTT
NA	NA	TRBV6-1	TRBJ2-1	CASSEFGGLPNEQFF	TGTGCCAGCAGTGAATTCGGGGGTCTTCCAAATGAGCAGTTCTTC
NA	NA	TRBV27	TRBJ2-7	CASSLYGYEQYF	TGTGCCAGCAGTTTATACGGTTACGAGCAGTACTTC
TRBD2	NA	TRBV24-1	TRBJ2-3	CATSDLQGGSYSTDTQYF	TGTGCCACCAGTGATTTGCAGGGCGGGAGCTATAGCACAGATACGCAGTATTTT
NA	NA	TRBV5-1	TRBJ2-2	CASNPSHYGGELFF	TGCGCCAGCAATCCCTCTCATTATGGCGGGGAGCTGTTTTTT
NA	NA	TRBV13	TRBJ2-5	CASSLEREETQYF	TGTGCCAGCAGCTTAGAACGGGAAGAGACCCAGTACTTC
NA	NA	TRBV3-1/TRBV3-2	TRBJ2-3	CASSQRDSTDTQYF	TGTGCCAGCAGCCAACGGGATAGCACAGATACGCAGTATTTT
NA	NA	TRBV19	TRBJ1-1	CATGTAMNTEAFF	TGTGCCACCGGGACGGCGATGAACACTGAAGCTTTCTTT